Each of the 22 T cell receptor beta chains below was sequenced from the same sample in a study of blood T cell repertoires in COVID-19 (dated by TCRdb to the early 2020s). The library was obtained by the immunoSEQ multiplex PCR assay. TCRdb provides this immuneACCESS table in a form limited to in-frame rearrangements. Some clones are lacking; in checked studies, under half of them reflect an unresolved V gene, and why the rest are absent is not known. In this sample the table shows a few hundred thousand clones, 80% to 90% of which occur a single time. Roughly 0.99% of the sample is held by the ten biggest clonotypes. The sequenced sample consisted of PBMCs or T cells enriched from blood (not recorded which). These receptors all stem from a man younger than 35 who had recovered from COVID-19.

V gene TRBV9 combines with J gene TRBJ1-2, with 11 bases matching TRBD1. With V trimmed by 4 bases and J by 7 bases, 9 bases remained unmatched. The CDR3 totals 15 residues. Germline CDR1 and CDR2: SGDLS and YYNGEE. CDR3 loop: CASSPLGQGAAGYTF. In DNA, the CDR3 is TGTGCCAGCAGCCCGCTCGGACAGGGGGCGGCTGGCTACACCTTC.

CDR3 region: CASSQLATGELFF. The CDR3, as DNA: TGCGCCAGCAGCCAGCTAGCTACCGGGGAGCTGTTTTTT. The chain is built from TRBV5-1 and TRBJ2-2; D perhaps matches TRBD2 (5 bases). The V end was cut by 4 bases, the J end by 5 bases, with 9 bases between. The germline CDR1 and CDR2 sequences are SGHRS and YFSETQ. This CDR3 contains 13 residues.

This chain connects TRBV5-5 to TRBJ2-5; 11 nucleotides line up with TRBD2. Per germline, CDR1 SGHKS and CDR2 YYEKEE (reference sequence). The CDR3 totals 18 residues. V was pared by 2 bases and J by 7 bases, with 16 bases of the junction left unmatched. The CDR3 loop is CASSLGRASGGSLGTQYF. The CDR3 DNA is TGTGCCAGCAGCTTAGGACGCGCTAGCGGGGGGTCCCTTGGGACCCAGTACTTC.

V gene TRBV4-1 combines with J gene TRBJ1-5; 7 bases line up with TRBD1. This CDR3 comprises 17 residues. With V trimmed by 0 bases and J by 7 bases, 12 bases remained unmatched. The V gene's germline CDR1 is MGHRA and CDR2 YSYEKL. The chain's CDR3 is CASSQERRQGLRQPQHF. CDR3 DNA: TGCGCCAGCAGCCAAGAACGACGACAGGGACTCAGGCAGCCCCAGCATTTT.

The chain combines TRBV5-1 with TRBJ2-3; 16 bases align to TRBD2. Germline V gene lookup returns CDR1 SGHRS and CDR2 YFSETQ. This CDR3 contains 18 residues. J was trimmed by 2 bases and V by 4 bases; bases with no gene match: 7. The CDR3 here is CASSTGTSGRAVTDTQYF. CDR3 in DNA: TGCGCCAGCAGCACCGGGACTAGCGGGAGGGCAGTCACAGATACGCAGTATTTT.

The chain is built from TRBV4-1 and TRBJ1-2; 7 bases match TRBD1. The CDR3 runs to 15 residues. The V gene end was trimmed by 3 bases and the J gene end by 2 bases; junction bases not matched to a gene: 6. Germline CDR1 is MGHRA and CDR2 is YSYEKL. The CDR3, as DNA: TGCGCCAGCAGCCACGGACAGGTGCTAAACTATGGCTACACCTTC. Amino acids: CASSHGQVLNYGYTF.

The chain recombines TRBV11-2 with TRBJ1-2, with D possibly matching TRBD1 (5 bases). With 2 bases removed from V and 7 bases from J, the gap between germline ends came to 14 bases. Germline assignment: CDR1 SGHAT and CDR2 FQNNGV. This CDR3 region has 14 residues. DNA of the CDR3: TGTGCCAGCAGCTTATTCAGGGTATCTTCTGGCTACACCTTC. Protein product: CASSLFRVSSGYTF.

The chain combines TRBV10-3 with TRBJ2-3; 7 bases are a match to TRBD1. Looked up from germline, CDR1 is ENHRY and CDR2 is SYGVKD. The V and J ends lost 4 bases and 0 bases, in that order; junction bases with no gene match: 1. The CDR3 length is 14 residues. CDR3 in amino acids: CAISGQGSTDTQYF. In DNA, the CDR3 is TGTGCCATCAGTGGACAGGGAAGCACAGATACGCAGTATTTT.

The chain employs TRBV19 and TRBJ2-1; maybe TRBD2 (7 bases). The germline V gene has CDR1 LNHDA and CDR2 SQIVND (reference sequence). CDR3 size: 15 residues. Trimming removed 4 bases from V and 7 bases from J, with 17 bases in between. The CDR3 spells CASSKPRGAVNEQFF. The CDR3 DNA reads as TGTGCCAGTAGTAAACCTCGGGGGGCGGTGAATGAGCAGTTCTTC.

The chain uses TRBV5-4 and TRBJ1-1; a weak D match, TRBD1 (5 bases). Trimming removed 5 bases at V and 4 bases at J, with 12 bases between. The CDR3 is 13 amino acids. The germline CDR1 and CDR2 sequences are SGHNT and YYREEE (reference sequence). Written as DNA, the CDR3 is TGTGCCAGCAGTCGCCAGGGAAGCACTGAAGCTTTCTTT. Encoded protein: CASSRQGSTEAFF.

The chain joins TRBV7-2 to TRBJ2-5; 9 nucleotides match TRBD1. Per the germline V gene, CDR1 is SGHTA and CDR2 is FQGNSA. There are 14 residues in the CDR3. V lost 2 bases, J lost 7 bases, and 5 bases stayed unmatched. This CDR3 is CASSLSPGQGTQYF. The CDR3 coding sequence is TGTGCCAGCAGCTTAAGTCCGGGACAGGGGACCCAGTACTTC.

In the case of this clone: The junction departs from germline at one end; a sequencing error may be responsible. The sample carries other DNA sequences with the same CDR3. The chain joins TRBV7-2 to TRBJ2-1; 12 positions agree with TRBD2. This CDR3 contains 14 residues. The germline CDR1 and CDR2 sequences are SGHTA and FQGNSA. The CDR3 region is CASSLAGGLDEQFF. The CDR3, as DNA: TGTGCCAGCAGCCTAGCGGGAGGGCTAGATGAGCAGTTCTTC. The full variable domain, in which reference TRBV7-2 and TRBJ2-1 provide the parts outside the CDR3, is GAGVSQSPSNKVTEKGKDVELRCDPISGHTALYWYRQSLGQGLEFLIYFQGNSAPDKSGLPSDRFSAERTGGSVSTLTIQRTQQEDSAVYLCASSLAGGLDEQFFGPGTRLTVL.

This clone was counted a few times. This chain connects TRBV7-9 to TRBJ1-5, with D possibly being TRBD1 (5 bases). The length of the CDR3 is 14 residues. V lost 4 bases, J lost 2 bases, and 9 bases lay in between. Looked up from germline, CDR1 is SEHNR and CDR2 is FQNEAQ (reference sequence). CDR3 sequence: CASSWEGGNQPQHF. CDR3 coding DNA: TGTGCCAGCAGCTGGGAAGGGGGCAATCAGCCCCAGCATTTT.

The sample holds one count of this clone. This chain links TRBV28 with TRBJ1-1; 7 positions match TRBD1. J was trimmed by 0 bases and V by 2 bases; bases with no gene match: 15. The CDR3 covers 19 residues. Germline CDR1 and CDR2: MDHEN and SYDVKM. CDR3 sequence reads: CASSLTGTAVLLMNTEAFF. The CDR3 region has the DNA TGTGCCAGCAGTTTAACCGGGACAGCCGTCCTTCTTATGAACACTGAAGCTTTCTTT.

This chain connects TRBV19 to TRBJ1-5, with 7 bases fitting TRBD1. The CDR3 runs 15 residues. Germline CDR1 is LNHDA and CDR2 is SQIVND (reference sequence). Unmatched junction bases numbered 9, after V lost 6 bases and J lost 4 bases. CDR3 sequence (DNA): TGTGCCAGTAGGATCGGGCAGGGGGTAAATCAGCCCCAGCATTTT. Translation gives CASRIGQGVNQPQHF.

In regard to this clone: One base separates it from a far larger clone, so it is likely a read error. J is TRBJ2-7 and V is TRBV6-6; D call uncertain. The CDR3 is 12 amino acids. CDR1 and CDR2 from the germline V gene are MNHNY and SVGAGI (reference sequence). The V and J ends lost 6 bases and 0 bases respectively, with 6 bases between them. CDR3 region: CASSLSSYEQYF. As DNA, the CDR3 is TGTGCCAGCAGCCTAAGCTCCTACGAGCAGTACTTC.

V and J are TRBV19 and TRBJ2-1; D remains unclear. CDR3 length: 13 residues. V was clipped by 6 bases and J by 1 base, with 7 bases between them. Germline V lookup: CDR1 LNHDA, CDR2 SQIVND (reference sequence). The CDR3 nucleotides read TGTGCCAGTAGCCTCGGTTCCTACAATGAGCAGTTCTTC. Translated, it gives CASSLGSYNEQFF. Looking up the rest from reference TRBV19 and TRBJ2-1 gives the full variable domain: DGGITQSPKYLFRKEGQNVTLSCEQNLNHDAMYWYRQDPGQGLRLIYYSQIVNDFQKGDIAEGYSVSREKKESFPLTVTSAQKNPTAFYLCASSLGSYNEQFFGPGTRLTVL.

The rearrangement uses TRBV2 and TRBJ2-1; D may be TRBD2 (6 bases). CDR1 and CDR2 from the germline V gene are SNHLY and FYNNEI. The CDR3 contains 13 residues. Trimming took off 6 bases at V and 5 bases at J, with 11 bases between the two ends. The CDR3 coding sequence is TGTGCCAGCAGCCGGGACTCTAACAATGAGCAGTTCTTC. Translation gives CASSRDSNNEQFF.

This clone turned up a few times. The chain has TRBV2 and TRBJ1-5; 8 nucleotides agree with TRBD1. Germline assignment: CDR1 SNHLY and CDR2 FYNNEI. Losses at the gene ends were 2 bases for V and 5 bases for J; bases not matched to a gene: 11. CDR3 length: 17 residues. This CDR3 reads CASSELGRGLVDQPQHF. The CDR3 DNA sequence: TGTGCCAGCAGTGAATTGGGCAGGGGGCTGGTCGATCAGCCCCAGCATTTT.

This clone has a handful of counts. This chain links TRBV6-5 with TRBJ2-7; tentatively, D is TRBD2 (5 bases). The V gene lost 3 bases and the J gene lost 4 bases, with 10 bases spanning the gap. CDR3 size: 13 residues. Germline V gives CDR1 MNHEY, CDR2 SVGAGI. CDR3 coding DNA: TGTGCCAGCAGTTATGGGGAGCATTACGAGCAGTACTTC. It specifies CASSYGEHYEQYF.

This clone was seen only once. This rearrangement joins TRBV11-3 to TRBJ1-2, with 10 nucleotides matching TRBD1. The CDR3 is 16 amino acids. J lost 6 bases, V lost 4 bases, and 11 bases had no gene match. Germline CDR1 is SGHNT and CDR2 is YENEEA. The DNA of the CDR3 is TGTGCCAGCAGCTCAAGCAGCGGGACAGGGGATGATGGCTACACCTTC. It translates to CASSSSSGTGDDGYTF.

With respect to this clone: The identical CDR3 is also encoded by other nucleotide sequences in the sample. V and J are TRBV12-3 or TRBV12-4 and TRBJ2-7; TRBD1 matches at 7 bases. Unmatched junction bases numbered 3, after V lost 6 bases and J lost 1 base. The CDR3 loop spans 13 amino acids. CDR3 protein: CASRRDSSYEQYF. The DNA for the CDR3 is TGTGCCAGCAGGAGGGACAGTTCCTACGAGCAGTACTTC.